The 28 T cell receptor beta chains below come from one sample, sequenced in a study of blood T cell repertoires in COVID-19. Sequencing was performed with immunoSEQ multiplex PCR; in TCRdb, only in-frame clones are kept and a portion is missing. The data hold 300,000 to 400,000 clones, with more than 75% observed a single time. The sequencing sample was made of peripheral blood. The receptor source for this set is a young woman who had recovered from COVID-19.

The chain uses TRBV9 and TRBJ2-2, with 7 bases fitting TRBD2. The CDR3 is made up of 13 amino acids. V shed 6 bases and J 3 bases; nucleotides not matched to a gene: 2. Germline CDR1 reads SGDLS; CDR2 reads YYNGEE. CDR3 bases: TGTGCCAGCAATGGGGGGGACACCGGGGAGCTGTTTTTT. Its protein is CASNGGDTGELFF.

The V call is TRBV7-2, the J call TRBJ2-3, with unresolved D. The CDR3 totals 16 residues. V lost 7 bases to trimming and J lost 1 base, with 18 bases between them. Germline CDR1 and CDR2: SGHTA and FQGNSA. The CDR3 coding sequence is TGTGCCAGCACCCAACTGGTCCCCCCCGGCACAGATACGCAGTATTTT. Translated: CASTQLVPPGTDTQYF.

The DNA for the CDR3 is TGTGCCAGCAGCCTGGGACAGGGATTCACAGATACGCAGTATTTT. It yields the protein CASSLGQGFTDTQYF. The chain has TRBV11-3 and TRBJ2-3; 9 bases are a match to TRBD1. CDR1 and CDR2 (germline): SGHNT, YENEEA. This CDR3 region has 15 residues. The trim removed 5 bases at V and 2 bases at J, leaving 5 bases unmatched.

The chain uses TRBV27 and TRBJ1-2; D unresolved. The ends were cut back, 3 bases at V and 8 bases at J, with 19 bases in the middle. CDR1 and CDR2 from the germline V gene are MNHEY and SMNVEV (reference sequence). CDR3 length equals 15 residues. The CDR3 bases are TGTGCCAGCAGTTTGGACGGGGTGGCTATTCGGGGCTACACCTTC. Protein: CASSLDGVAIRGYTF.

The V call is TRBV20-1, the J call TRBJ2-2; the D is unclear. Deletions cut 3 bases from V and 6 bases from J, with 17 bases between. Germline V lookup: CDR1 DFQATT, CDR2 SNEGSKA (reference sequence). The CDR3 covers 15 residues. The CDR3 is CSASDGRHHSGELFF. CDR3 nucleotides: TGCAGTGCTAGTGATGGCAGGCATCACTCCGGGGAGCTGTTTTTT.

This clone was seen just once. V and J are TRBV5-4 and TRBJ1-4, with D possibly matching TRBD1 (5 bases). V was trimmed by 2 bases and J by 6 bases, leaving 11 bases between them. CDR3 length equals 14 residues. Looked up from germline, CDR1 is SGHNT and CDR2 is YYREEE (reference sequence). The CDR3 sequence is CASSFGRADEKLFF. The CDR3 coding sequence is TGTGCCAGCAGCTTCGGCAGGGCGGATGAAAAACTGTTTTTT.

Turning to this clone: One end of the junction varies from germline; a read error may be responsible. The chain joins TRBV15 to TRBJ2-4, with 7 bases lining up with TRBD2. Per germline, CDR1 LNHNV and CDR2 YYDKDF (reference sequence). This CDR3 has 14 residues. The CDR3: CATSRGGTISRLHF. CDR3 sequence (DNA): TGTGCCACCAGCAGAGGGGGGACTATTTCAAGGTTGCACTTC.

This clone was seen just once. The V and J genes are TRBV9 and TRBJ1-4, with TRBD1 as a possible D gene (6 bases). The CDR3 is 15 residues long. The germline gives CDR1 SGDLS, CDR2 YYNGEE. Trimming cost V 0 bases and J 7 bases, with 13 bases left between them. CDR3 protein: CASSVAGGLGEKLFF. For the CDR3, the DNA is TGTGCCAGCAGCGTAGCGGGGGGCTTGGGTGAAAAACTGTTTTTT.

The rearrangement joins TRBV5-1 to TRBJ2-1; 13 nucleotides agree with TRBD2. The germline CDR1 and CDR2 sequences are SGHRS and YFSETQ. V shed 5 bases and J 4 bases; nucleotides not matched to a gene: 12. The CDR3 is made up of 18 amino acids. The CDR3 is CASSFGLAGASVYNEQFF. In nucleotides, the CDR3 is TGCGCCAGCAGTTTCGGACTAGCGGGAGCTTCCGTATACAATGAGCAGTTCTTC.

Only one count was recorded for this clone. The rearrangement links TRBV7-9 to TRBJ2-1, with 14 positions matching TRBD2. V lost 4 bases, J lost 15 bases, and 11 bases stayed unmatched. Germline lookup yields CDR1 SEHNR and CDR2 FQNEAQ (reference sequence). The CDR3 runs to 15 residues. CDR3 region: CASSSGLAGEGSLFF. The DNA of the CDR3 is TGTGCCAGCAGCTCGGGACTAGCGGGAGAGGGGAGCCTGTTCTTC. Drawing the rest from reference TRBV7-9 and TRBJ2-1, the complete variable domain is DTGVSQNPRHKITKRGQNVTFRCDPISEHNRLYWYRQTLGQGPEFLTYFQNEAQLEKSRLLSDRFSAERPKGSFSTLEIQRTEQGDSAMYLCASSSGLAGEGSLFFGPGTRLTVL.

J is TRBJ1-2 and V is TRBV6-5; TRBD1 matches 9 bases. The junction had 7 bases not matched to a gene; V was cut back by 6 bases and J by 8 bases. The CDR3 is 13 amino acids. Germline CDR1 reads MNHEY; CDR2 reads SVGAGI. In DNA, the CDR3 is TGTGCCAGCAGACGGGGACAGGGCGGGGGCTACACCTTC. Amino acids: CASRRGQGGGYTF.

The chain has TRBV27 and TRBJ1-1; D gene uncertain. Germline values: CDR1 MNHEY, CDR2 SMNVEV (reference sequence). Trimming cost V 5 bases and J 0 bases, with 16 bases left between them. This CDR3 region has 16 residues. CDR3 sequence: CASSPPEVGLNTEAFF. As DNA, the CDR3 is TGTGCCAGCAGTCCGCCGGAGGTAGGACTGAACACTGAAGCTTTCTTT.

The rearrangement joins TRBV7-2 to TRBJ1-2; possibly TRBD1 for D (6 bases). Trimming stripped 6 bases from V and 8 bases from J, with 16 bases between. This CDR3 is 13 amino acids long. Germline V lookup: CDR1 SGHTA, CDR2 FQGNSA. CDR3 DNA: TGTGCCAGCAGTTGGGGCGACAGGAGGGGCTACACCTTC. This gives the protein CASSWGDRRGYTF. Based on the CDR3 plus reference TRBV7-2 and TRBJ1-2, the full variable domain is GAGVSQSPSNKVTEKGKDVELRCDPISGHTALYWYRQSLGQGLEFLIYFQGNSAPDKSGLPSDRFSAERTGGSVSTLTIQRTQQEDSAVYLCASSWGDRRGYTFGSGTRLTVV.

The CDR3, as DNA: TGTGCCAGCAGCCTCCAGGGCGGACTAGTGAGAGATACGCAGTATTTT. Its protein is CASSLQGGLVRDTQYF. This sequence joins TRBV7-6 and TRBJ2-3; 7 positions agree with TRBD2. Germline V gives CDR1 SGHVS, CDR2 FNYEAQ. The CDR3 is 16 amino acids. With 5 bases clipped from V and 5 bases from J, the junction kept 13 bases outside the gene matches.

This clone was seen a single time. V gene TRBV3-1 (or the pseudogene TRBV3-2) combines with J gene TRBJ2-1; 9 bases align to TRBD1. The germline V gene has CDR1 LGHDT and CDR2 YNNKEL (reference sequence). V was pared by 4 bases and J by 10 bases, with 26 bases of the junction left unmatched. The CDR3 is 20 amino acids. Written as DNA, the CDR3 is TGTGCCAGCAGCCCAGTCCGGGACAGGGTCTGGAATTGGGGGAGTTCAGAGCAGTTCTTC. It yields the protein CASSPVRDRVWNWGSSEQFF.

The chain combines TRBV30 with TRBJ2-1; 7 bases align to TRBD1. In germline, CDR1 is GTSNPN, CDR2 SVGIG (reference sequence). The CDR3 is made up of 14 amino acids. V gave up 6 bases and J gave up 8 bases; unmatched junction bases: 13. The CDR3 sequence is CACPRGTVGDEQFF. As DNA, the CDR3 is TGTGCCTGCCCCAGGGGGACAGTCGGGGATGAGCAGTTCTTC.

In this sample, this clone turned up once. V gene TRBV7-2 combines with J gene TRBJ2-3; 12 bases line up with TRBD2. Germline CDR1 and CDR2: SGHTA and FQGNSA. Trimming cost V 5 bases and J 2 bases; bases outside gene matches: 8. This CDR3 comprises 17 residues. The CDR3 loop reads CASSIRTSGTYTDTQYF. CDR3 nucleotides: TGTGCCAGCAGCATAAGGACTAGCGGGACCTACACAGATACGCAGTATTTT.

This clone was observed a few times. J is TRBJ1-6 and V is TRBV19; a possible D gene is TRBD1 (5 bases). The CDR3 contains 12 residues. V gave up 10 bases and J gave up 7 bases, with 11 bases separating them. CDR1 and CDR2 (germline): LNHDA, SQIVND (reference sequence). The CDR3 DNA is TGTGCCACCCGGGACTTGAATTCACCCCTCCACTTT. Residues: CATRDLNSPLHF.

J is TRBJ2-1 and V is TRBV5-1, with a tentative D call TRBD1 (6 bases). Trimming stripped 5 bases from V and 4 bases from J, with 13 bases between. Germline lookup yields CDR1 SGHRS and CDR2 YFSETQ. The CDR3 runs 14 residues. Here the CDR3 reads CASRVQGDYNEQFF. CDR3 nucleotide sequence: TGCGCCAGCAGGGTACAGGGTGATTACAATGAGCAGTTCTTC. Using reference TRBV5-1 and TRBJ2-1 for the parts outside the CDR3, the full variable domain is KAGVTQTPRYLIKTRGQQVTLSCSPISGHRSVSWYQQTPGQGLQFLFEYFSETQRNKGNFPGRFSGRQFSNSRSEMNVSTLELGDSALYLCASRVQGDYNEQFFGPGTRLTVL.

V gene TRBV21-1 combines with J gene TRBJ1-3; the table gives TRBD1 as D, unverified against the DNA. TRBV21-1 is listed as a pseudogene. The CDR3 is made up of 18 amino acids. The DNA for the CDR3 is TGTGCCAACCTTGGGGCAGGGTATGAACAAAACTCTGGAAACACCATATATTTT. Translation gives CANLGAGYEQNSGNTIYF.

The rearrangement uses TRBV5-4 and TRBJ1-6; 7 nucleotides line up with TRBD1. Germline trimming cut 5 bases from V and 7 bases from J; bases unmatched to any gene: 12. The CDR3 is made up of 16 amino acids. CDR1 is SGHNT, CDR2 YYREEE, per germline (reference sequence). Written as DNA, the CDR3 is TGTGCCAGCAGTTTTGACAAGACAGGGAGGAATTCACCCCTCCACTTT. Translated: CASSFDKTGRNSPLHF.

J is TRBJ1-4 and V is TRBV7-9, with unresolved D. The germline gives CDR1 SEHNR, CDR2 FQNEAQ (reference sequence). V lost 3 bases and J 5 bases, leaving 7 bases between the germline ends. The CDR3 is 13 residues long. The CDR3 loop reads CASSFEANEKLFF. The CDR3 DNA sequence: TGTGCCAGCAGCTTTGAGGCCAATGAAAAACTGTTTTTT.

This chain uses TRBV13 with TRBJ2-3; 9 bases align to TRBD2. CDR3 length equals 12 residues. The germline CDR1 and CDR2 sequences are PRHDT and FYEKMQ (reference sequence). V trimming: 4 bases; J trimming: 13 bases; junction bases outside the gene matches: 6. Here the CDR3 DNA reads TGTGCCAGCAGCTCGGGACTAGCTGGGGAGTATTTT. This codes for CASSSGLAGEYF.

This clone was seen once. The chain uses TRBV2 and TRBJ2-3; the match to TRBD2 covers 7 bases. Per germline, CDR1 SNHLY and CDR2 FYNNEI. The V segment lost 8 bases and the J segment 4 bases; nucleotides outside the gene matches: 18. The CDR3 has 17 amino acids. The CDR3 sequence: CASGHPGGRALADTQYF. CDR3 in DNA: TGTGCCAGCGGCCACCCTGGGGGGAGGGCCTTGGCAGATACGCAGTATTTT. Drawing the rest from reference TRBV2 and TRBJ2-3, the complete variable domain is EPEVTQTPSHQVTQMGQEVILRCVPISNHLYFYWYRQILGQKVEFLVSFYNNEISEKSEIFDDQFSVERPDGSNFTLKIRSTKLEDSAMYFCASGHPGGRALADTQYFGPGTRLTVL.

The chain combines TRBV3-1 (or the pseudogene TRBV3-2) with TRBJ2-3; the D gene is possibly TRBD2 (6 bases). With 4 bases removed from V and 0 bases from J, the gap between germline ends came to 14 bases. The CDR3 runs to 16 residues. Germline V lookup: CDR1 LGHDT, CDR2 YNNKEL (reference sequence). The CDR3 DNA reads TGTGCCAGCAGCCTCATATGGCGGGAAAGCACAGATACGCAGTATTTT. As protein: CASSLIWRESTDTQYF.

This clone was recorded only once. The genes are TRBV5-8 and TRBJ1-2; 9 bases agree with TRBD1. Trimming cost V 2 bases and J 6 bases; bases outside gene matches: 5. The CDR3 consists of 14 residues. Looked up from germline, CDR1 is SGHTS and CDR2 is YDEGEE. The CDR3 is CASSFQDRGNGYTF. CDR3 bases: TGTGCCAGCAGCTTTCAGGACAGGGGTAATGGCTACACCTTC.

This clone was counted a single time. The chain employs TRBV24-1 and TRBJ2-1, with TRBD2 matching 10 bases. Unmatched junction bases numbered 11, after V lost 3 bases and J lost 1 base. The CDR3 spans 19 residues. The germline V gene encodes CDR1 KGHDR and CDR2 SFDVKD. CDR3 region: CATSDSLVRTSGSYNEQFF. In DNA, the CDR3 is TGTGCCACCAGTGATAGTCTGGTTCGGACTAGCGGTTCCTACAATGAGCAGTTCTTC.

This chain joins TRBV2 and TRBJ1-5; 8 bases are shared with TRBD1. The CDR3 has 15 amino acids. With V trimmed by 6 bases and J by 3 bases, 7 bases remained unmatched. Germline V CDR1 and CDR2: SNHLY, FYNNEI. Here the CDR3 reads CASSGTGGNNQPQHF. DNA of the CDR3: TGTGCCAGCAGCGGGACAGGAGGGAACAATCAGCCCCAGCATTTT.